Listed below are T cell receptor beta chains from one sample, sequenced in a study of blood T cell repertoires in COVID-19. The assay was immunoSEQ multiplex PCR, and TCRdb's table has in-frame clones only and misses some. The data show 120,000 to 150,000 clones, more than 75% seen once. The specimen was peripheral blood. The receptors were gathered from a woman between 45 and 65 years old with acute or convalescent COVID-19. The CDR3 runs from the conserved cysteine through the conserved F or W. The order of the fields is clone size, V gene, D gene, J gene, CDR3 DNA, CDR3 protein. A D gene is named only where the DNA matches it firmly. Rows may omit the clone size; those that give it use once, few, many or a size class.

clone_size: NA
v_call: TRBV7-9
d_call: TRBD1
j_call: TRBJ2-7
cdr3_nt: TGTGCCAGCAGCCCCCAGGGGGTCGGCGAGCAGTACTTC
cdr3_aa: CASSPQGVGEQYF

clone_size: NA
v_call: TRBV6-2/TRBV6-3
d_call: NA
j_call: TRBJ1-1
cdr3_nt: TGTGCCAGCAGCCAATACGACGGGATCTCTGAAGCTTTCTTT
cdr3_aa: CASSQYDGISEAFF

clone_size: NA
v_call: TRBV7-6
d_call: TRBD1
j_call: TRBJ2-2
cdr3_nt: TGTGCCAGCAGGAGGTTTGGACAGGAGTTTAGCACCGGGGAGCTGTTTTTT
cdr3_aa: CASRRFGQEFSTGELFF

clone_size: NA
v_call: TRBV4-2
d_call: NA
j_call: TRBJ1-5
cdr3_nt: TGTGCCAGCAGCCAAGAGGCCCATCAGCCCCAGCATTTT
cdr3_aa: CASSQEAHQPQHF

clone_size: NA
v_call: TRBV10-3
d_call: TRBD2
j_call: TRBJ2-3
cdr3_nt: TGTGCCATCAGTGAGGGACTAGTCTGGGGAGATACGCAGTATTTT
cdr3_aa: CAISEGLVWGDTQYF

clone_size: NA
v_call: TRBV18
d_call: TRBD1
j_call: TRBJ2-3
cdr3_nt: TGTGCCAGCTCACCGACAGGGGAATTAGATACGCAGTATTTT
cdr3_aa: CASSPTGELDTQYF

clone_size: NA
v_call: TRBV9
d_call: TRBD2
j_call: TRBJ2-2
cdr3_nt: TGTGCCAGCAGCGTAGGAACGACTAGCAACGGGGAGCTGTTTTTT
cdr3_aa: CASSVGTTSNGELFF

clone_size: NA
v_call: TRBV19
d_call: NA
j_call: TRBJ2-5
cdr3_nt: TGTGCCAGTAGTTTGGACAGAAAGGGGCAGACCCAGTACTTC
cdr3_aa: CASSLDRKGQTQYF

clone_size: NA
v_call: TRBV6-5
d_call: NA
j_call: TRBJ1-2
cdr3_nt: TGTGCCAGCATGGAGGGTGTGGGGGACCTCTACACCTTC
cdr3_aa: CASMEGVGDLYTF

clone_size: few
v_call: TRBV7-2
d_call: TRBD1
j_call: TRBJ1-1
cdr3_nt: TGTGCCAGCAGCACAGGGGTGCGCACTGAAGCTTTCTTT
cdr3_aa: CASSTGVRTEAFF

clone_size: NA
v_call: TRBV11-2
d_call: TRBD1
j_call: TRBJ1-2
cdr3_nt: TGTGCCAGCAGCTTCGGGACAGTAAGCTATGGCTACACCTTC
cdr3_aa: CASSFGTVSYGYTF

clone_size: NA
v_call: TRBV30
d_call: NA
j_call: TRBJ1-5
cdr3_nt: TGTGCCTGGAGTGTAACAGGGAGTAGGGGTCAGCCCCAGCATTTT
cdr3_aa: CAWSVTGSRGQPQHF

clone_size: NA
v_call: TRBV6-5
d_call: NA
j_call: TRBJ2-1
cdr3_nt: TGTGCCAGCAGTTCCCTCCGGGGAGGCCATGAGCAGTTCTTC
cdr3_aa: CASSSLRGGHEQFF

clone_size: NA
v_call: TRBV6-4
d_call: NA
j_call: TRBJ1-1
cdr3_nt: TGTGCCAGCAGTGGCTGGAGGGGGGGTGAAGCTTTCTTT
cdr3_aa: CASSGWRGGEAFF

clone_size: NA
v_call: TRBV6-2/TRBV6-3
d_call: TRBD1
j_call: TRBJ1-2
cdr3_nt: TGTGCCAGCAGTAAAAAAACCTCGGGACAGTTTTTTTATGGCTACACCTTC
cdr3_aa: CASSKKTSGQFFYGYTF

clone_size: few
v_call: TRBV3-1/TRBV3-2
d_call: TRBD1
j_call: TRBJ2-1
cdr3_nt: TGTGCCAGCAGCCAAGCGGGACAGGGGTTATGGTTCTTC
cdr3_aa: CASSQAGQGLWFF

clone_size: NA
v_call: TRBV4-2
d_call: TRBD2
j_call: TRBJ2-7
cdr3_nt: TGTGCCAGCAGCCAAGATCGGGAGGTCCGCGAGCAGTACTTC
cdr3_aa: CASSQDREVREQYF

clone_size: NA
v_call: TRBV30
d_call: TRBD2
j_call: TRBJ2-3
cdr3_nt: TGTGCCTGGAGGATGTGGACGACTAGCGGAAACACAGATACGCAGTATTTT
cdr3_aa: CAWRMWTTSGNTDTQYF

clone_size: NA
v_call: TRBV21-1
d_call: NA
j_call: TRBJ2-2
cdr3_nt: TGTGCCAGCAGCAAACTACAGGGAAACGGGGAGCTGTTTTTT
cdr3_aa: CASSKLQGNGELFF

clone_size: NA
v_call: TRBV6-2/TRBV6-3
d_call: NA
j_call: TRBJ1-1
cdr3_nt: TGTGCCAGCAGTTACTCTCCTGAAGACAGGCGGTCTATGACTGAAGCTTTCTTT
cdr3_aa: CASSYSPEDRRSMTEAFF

clone_size: NA
v_call: TRBV21-1
d_call: NA
j_call: TRBJ2-1
cdr3_nt: TGTGCCAGCAGCAAAGTTCGTGAGCGGACAGGAACTCACGGTAAGTTCTTC
cdr3_aa: CASSKVRERTGTHGKFF

clone_size: NA
v_call: TRBV10-3
d_call: NA
j_call: TRBJ2-1
cdr3_nt: TGTGCCATCAGTGAGTCAGGGACTCAGCAGTTCTTC
cdr3_aa: CAISESGTQQFF

clone_size: few
v_call: TRBV14
d_call: NA
j_call: TRBJ1-6
cdr3_nt: TGTGCCAGCAGCCCATTAGTTAATTCACCCCTCCACTTT
cdr3_aa: CASSPLVNSPLHF

clone_size: NA
v_call: TRBV7-2
d_call: NA
j_call: TRBJ2-2
cdr3_nt: TGTGCCAGCAGCCCGGACTCGACGGTCCGGACCGGGGAGCTGTTTTTT
cdr3_aa: CASSPDSTVRTGELFF

clone_size: NA
v_call: TRBV28
d_call: NA
j_call: TRBJ1-1
cdr3_nt: TGTGCCAGCAGCCCGCTCGAGGCTCTTGTGTTCACTGAAGCTTTCTTT
cdr3_aa: CASSPLEALVFTEAFF

clone_size: NA
v_call: TRBV7-3
d_call: TRBD1
j_call: TRBJ1-2
cdr3_nt: TGTGCCAGCAGCCCCTCCGGGACAGGGGACTATGGCTACACCTTC
cdr3_aa: CASSPSGTGDYGYTF

clone_size: NA
v_call: TRBV5-1
d_call: TRBD1
j_call: TRBJ2-7
cdr3_nt: TGCGCCAGCAGCCTAGAGGGACAGGGGGCCCACGAGCAGTACTTC
cdr3_aa: CASSLEGQGAHEQYF

clone_size: once
v_call: TRBV2
d_call: TRBD2
j_call: TRBJ2-7
cdr3_nt: TGTGCCAGCACTGGGGACGGGGGGGCTTACGAGCAGTACTTC
cdr3_aa: CASTGDGGAYEQYF

clone_size: NA
v_call: TRBV11-2
d_call: NA
j_call: TRBJ1-5
cdr3_nt: TGTGCCAGCAGCTTAGCCCTTGGCCGGGGTCAGCCCCAGCATTTT
cdr3_aa: CASSLALGRGQPQHF

clone_size: NA
v_call: TRBV5-1
d_call: TRBD1
j_call: TRBJ1-6
cdr3_nt: TGCGCCAGCAGCATTACCGGGACAGCAAATTCACCCCTCCACTTT
cdr3_aa: CASSITGTANSPLHF

clone_size: NA
v_call: TRBV7-2
d_call: NA
j_call: TRBJ1-2
cdr3_nt: TGTGCCAGCAGCCCGGACAGCAACTATGGCTACACCTTC
cdr3_aa: CASSPDSNYGYTF

clone_size: NA
v_call: TRBV6-5
d_call: NA
j_call: TRBJ1-2
cdr3_nt: TGTGCCAGCAGGATTCAGGGGTCCTATGGCTACACCTTC
cdr3_aa: CASRIQGSYGYTF

clone_size: NA
v_call: TRBV6-5
d_call: NA
j_call: TRBJ2-5
cdr3_nt: TGTGCCAGCAGCCCAGGTTCCGGTGGGTGGGAGACCCAGTACTTC
cdr3_aa: CASSPGSGGWETQYF

clone_size: NA
v_call: TRBV7-2
d_call: TRBD1
j_call: TRBJ2-4
cdr3_nt: TGTGCCAGCAGCCCCCCTGGGACAGGGACCCCTCTAGCCAAAAACATTCAGTACTTC
cdr3_aa: CASSPPGTGTPLAKNIQYF

clone_size: NA
v_call: TRBV5-4
d_call: NA
j_call: TRBJ1-2
cdr3_nt: TGTGCCAGCAGCTTGCCGCACAGGGAATCGGATGGCTACACCTTC
cdr3_aa: CASSLPHRESDGYTF

clone_size: NA
v_call: TRBV19
d_call: NA
j_call: TRBJ2-7
cdr3_nt: TGTGCCAGTAGTCCCGACCCTCTTCAGGAAGGCAGCTCCTACGAGCAGTACTTC
cdr3_aa: CASSPDPLQEGSSYEQYF

clone_size: NA
v_call: TRBV14
d_call: NA
j_call: TRBJ1-2
cdr3_nt: TGTGCCAGCAGCCAAGAGCCCAGGATCGGCGGCTACACCTTC
cdr3_aa: CASSQEPRIGGYTF

clone_size: NA
v_call: TRBV28
d_call: TRBD1
j_call: TRBJ1-6
cdr3_nt: TGTGCCAGCAGTTCCGGACAGGTCTATAATTCACCCCTCCACTTT
cdr3_aa: CASSSGQVYNSPLHF

clone_size: NA
v_call: TRBV25-1
d_call: NA
j_call: TRBJ2-3
cdr3_nt: TGTGCCAGCAGTGACCGAGGGGAGGCTACGCAGTATTTT
cdr3_aa: CASSDRGEATQYF

clone_size: NA
v_call: TRBV30
d_call: NA
j_call: TRBJ1-5
cdr3_nt: TGTGCCTGGAGTGTACGGTCGGGACAGCCCCAGCATTTT
cdr3_aa: CAWSVRSGQPQHF